In its sample, the clone carrying this T cell receptor (delta chain) is medium-sized. Its antigen remains unknown. The sorted cells were CD3+ Vdelta1+ Vdelta2- thymocytes from alphabeta-depleted thymus. The source of the sample is a study of Vδ1+ human thymocytes. Study-wide points: Thymic TRG and TRD repertoires appeared highly polyclonal, with Gaussian CDR3 length distributions. About 20% of thymic delta-chain sequences were Vdelta2, with few Vdelta3, unlike blood Vdelta1+ controls.

The germline V gene encodes CDR1 TSWWSYY and CDR2 QGS. V shed 4 bases, J shed 6 bases, and the junction held 13 bases outside the gene matches. This CDR3 has 16 amino acids. The template was reverse-transcribed extracted RNA. CDR3 amplicons came from multiplex PCR with pooled V-gene forward and constant-region reverse primers. TCRdb re-called clones from the multiplex PCR reads using CATT. This sample carries 25,000 to 30,000 delta-chain clones, 7.4% of them seen once, and the ten largest clones take 0.85% to 1%. The chain is built from TRDV1 and TRDJ1; 8 bases map to TRDD3. The clonotype originates from a girl under three years old who had congenital heart surgery. Sequences were obtained from Vdelta1+ gamma-delta thymocytes from the thymus. Specified subset: FACS-sorted CD3+ TCRalphabeta- TCRVdelta1+ TCRVdelta2- thymocytes. The DNA for the CDR3 is TGTGCTCTTGGGGCCAAATCTATCGTCTGGGGGAATAAACTCATCTTT. Its translation: CALGAKSIVWGNKLIF.